These 10 T cell receptor beta chains originate from one sample sequenced in a study of T cells in Graves' hyperthyroidism and ophthalmopathy. Amplified regions were TCR beta CDR3 sequences from RNA transcripts. The study used the HTBI primer set for a first-round RT-PCR of the TCR CDR3. A single record per CDR3 protein comes from TCRdb applying MiXCR to the multiplex PCR reads. The table lists 250,000 to 300,000 distinct CDR3 sequences, nearly 15% of them singletons, with 30% in the top ten. The sample was blood. The receptors stem from a woman between 45 and 60 years old with Graves' hyperthyroidism that later progressed to Graves' ophthalmopathy.

The V gene is TRBV3-1, the J gene TRBJ2-1, with D perhaps being TRBD1 or TRBD2 (5 bases each). Germline lookup yields CDR1 LGHDT and CDR2 YNNKEL (reference sequence). This CDR3 is built from 14 residues. The V end was cut by 3 bases, the J end by 2 bases, with 8 bases between. The CDR3 region has the DNA TGTGCCAGCAGCCACCGGGGCGCCTACAATGAGCAGTTCTTC. Amino acids: CASSHRGAYNEQFF.

This clonotype was seen at least ten times. V and J are TRBV29-1 and TRBJ2-1; D is unclear. This CDR3 has 11 residues. Germline lookup yields CDR1 SQVTM and CDR2 ANQGSEA. Between the trimmed V and J ends, which lost 3 bases and 4 bases, there was a span of 4 bases. The CDR3 bases are TGCAGCGTTGAGCGGTACAATGAGCAGTTCTTC. This encodes CSVERYNEQFF.

This clonotype was picked up many times. This chain links TRBV5-1 with TRBJ1-1; D perhaps matches TRBD1 (6 bases). CDR1 is SGHRS and CDR2 is YFSETQ in the germline V gene. V shed 2 bases and J shed 6 bases, with 14 bases lying between them. This CDR3 is built from 14 residues. The CDR3 loop reads CASSFGGLKAEAFF. CDR3 sequence (DNA): TGCGCCAGCAGCTTCGGGGGGCTCAAGGCTGAAGCTTTCTTT.

This clonotype was observed many times. The genes are TRBV20-1 and TRBJ2-1; 13 bases agree with TRBD2. With 5 bases clipped from V and 9 bases from J, the junction kept 7 bases outside the gene matches. This CDR3 region has 14 residues. Germline V gives CDR1 DFQATT, CDR2 SNEGSKA (reference sequence). The CDR3 loop reads CSAPVRTSGSEQFF. Here the CDR3 DNA reads TGCAGTGCTCCCGTCAGGACTAGCGGGAGTGAGCAGTTCTTC.

The rearrangement links TRBV11-1 to TRBJ2-5; 13 nucleotides line up with TRBD2. The V segment lost 5 bases and the J segment 5 bases; nucleotides outside the gene matches: 5. The length of the CDR3 is 15 residues. Germline V lookup: CDR1 SGHAT, CDR2 FQDESV (reference sequence). DNA for the CDR3: TGTGCCAGCAGCCCGCGGACTAGCGGGAGTGAGACCCAGTACTTC. Translation: CASSPRTSGSETQYF.

The chain recombines TRBV9 with TRBJ1-4, with D possibly TRBD1 on 5 matching bases. The CDR3 extends over 16 amino acids. Trimming pared 0 bases from V and 5 bases from J, leaving 14 bases between. Germline-derived CDR1 and CDR2 are SGDLS and YYNGEE. CDR3 coding DNA: TGTGCCAGCAGCGTAGGGGAAACAGGAGGGAATGAAAAACTGTTTTTT. The encoded protein is CASSVGETGGNEKLFF.

This chain joins TRBV7-9 and TRBJ1-4, with D possibly matching TRBD1 (6 bases). This CDR3 comprises 16 residues. The V end lost 4 bases, the J end lost 11 bases, and 23 bases lay between the germline ends. Germline CDR1 and CDR2: SEHNR and FQNEAQ (reference sequence). The CDR3 nucleotides are TGTGCCAGCAGCTCCCCGATACAGGGAGTTGGGGACAAACTGTTTTTT. Its protein is CASSSPIQGVGDKLFF.

On this clonotype itself: One junction end does not reproduce the germline sequence, and a read error may be involved. This chain uses TRBV20-1 with TRBJ1-5; 9 bases agree with TRBD1. Germline V gene sequence: CDR1 DFQATT, CDR2 SNEGSKA (reference sequence). CDR3 length: 15 residues. The CDR3 loop reads CSAARTGVDSQPQRF. The CDR3 DNA follows: TGCAGTGCCGCCCGGACAGGGGTTGACAGTCAGCCCCAGCGTTTT.

This clonotype was found many times. As DNA, the CDR3 is TGTGCCAGCAGTTTATCTGGTATGCTAGACCGCCGCTATGGCTACACCTTC. This sequence encodes CASSLSGMLDRRYGYTF. V and J are TRBV27 and TRBJ1-2; D not certain. The CDR3 is 17 residues long. V lost 0 bases, J lost 4 bases, and 18 bases lay in between. Germline CDR1 is MNHEY and CDR2 is SMNVEV (reference sequence).

Ten or more counts support this clonotype. The rearrangement joins TRBV2 to TRBJ2-4; D is uncertain. Trimming shortened V by 1 base and J by 0 bases, and 13 bases separated the two germline ends. This CDR3 has 17 amino acids. Looked up from germline, CDR1 is SNHLY and CDR2 is FYNNEI. The chain's CDR3 is CASSEDGLVLAKNIQYF. CDR3 nucleotides: TGTGCCAGCAGTGAAGATGGGCTAGTCCTAGCCAAAAACATTCAGTACTTC.